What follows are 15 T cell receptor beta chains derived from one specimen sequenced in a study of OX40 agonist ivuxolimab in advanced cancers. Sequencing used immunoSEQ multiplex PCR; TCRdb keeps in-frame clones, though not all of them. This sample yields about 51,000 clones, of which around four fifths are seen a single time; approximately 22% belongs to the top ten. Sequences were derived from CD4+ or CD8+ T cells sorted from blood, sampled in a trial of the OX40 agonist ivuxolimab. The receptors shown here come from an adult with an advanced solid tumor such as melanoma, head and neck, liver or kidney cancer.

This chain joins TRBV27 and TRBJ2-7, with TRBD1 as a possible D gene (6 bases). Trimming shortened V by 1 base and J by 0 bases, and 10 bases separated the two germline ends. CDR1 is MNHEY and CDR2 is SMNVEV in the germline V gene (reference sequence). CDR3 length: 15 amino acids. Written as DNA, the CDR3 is TGTGCCAGCAGTTTATTGACAGGTTACTCCTACGAGCAGTACTTC. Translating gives CASSLLTGYSYEQYF.

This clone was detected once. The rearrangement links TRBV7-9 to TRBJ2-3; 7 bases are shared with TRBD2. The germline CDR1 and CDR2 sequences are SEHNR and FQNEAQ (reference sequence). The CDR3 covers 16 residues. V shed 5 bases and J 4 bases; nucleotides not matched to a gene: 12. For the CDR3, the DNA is TGTGCCAGCAGCCCCCGGACTAGTATCTTTCCAGATACGCAGTATTTT. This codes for CASSPRTSIFPDTQYF.

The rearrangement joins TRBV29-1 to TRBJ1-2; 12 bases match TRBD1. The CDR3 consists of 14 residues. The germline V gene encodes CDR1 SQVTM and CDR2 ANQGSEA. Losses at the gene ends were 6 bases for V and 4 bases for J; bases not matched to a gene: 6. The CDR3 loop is CSVGGQGAIYGYTF. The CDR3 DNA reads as TGCAGCGTGGGGGGACAGGGGGCGATCTATGGCTACACCTTC.

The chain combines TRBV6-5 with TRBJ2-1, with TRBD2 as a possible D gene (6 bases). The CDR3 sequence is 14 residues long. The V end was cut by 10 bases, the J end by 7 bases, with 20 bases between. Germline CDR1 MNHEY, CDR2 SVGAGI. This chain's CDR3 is CATKTSSVANEQFF. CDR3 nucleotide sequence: TGTGCCACTAAGACTAGTTCAGTCGCGAATGAGCAGTTCTTC.

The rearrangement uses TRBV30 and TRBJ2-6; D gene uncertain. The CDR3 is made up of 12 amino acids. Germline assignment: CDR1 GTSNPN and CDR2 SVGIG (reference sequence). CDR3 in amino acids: CAGVSGANVLTF. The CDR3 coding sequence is TGTGCTGGGGTCTCTGGGGCCAACGTCCTGACTTTC.

DNA of the CDR3: TGTGCCAGCAGCGTAGGACTAGCTTACGAGCAGTACTTC. It is translated as CASSVGLAYEQYF. J is TRBJ2-7 and V is TRBV7-8, with TRBD2 matching over 8 bases. V was pared by 5 bases and J by 4 bases, with 4 bases of the junction left unmatched. Germline assignment: CDR1 SGHVS and CDR2 FQNEAQ. There are 13 residues in the CDR3.

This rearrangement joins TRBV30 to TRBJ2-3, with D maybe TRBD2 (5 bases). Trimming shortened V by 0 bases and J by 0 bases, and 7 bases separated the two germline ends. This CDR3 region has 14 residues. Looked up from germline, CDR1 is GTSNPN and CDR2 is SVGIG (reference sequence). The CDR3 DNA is TGTGCCTGGAGTGTAGCGGCTAGCACAGATACGCAGTATTTT. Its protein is CAWSVAASTDTQYF. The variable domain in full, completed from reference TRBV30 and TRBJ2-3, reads SQTIHQWPATLVQPVGSPLSLECTVEGTSNPNLYWYRQAAGRGLQLLFYSVGIGQISSEVPQNLSASRPQDRQFILSSKKLLLSDSGFYLCAWSVAASTDTQYFGPGTRLTVL.

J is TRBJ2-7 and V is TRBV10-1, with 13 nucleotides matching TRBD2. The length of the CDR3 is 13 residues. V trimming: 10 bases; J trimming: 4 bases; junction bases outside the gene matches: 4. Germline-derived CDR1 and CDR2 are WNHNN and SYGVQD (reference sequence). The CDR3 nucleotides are TGCGCCATCCCGGGACTAGCGGGATACGAGCAGTACTTC. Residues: CAIPGLAGYEQYF.

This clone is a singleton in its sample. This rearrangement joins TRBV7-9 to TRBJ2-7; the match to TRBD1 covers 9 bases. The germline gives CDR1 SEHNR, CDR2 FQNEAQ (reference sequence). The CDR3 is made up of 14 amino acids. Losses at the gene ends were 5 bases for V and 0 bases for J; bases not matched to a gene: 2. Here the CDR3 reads CASSLQGASYEQYF. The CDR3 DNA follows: TGTGCCAGCAGCCTACAGGGGGCCTCCTACGAGCAGTACTTC.

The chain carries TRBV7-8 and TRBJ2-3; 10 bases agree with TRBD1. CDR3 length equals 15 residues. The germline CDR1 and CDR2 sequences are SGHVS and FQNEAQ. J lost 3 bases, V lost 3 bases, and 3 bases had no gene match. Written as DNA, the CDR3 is TGTGCCAGCAGCTTTAGGACAGGGGGAACAGATACGCAGTATTTT. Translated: CASSFRTGGTDTQYF.

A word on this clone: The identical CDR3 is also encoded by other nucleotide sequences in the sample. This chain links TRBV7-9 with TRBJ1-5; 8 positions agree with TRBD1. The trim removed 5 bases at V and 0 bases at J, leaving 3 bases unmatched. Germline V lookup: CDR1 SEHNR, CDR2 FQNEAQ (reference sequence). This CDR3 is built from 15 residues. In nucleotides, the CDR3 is TGTGCCAGCAGCCTCGGACAGGGTAGCAATCAGCCCCAGCATTTT. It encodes CASSLGQGSNQPQHF.

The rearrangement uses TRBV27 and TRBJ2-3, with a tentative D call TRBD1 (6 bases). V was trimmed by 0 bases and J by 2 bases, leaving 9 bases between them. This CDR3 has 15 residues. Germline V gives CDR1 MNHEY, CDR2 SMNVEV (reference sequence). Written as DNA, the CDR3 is TGTGCCAGCAGTTTATCGGCAGGGGACACAGATACGCAGTATTTT. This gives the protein CASSLSAGDTDTQYF.

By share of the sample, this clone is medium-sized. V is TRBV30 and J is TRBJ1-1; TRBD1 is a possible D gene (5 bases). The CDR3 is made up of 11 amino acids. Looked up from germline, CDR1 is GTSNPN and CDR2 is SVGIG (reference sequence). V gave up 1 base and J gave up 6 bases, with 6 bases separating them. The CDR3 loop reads CAWSGQPEAFF. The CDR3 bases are TGTGCCTGGAGTGGACAGCCTGAAGCTTTCTTT.

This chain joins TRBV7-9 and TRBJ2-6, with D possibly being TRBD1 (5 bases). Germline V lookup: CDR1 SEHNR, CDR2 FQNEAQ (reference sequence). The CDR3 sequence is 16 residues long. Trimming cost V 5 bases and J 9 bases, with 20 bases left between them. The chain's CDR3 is CASSDPVGERHNVLTF. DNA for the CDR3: TGTGCCAGCAGCGATCCCGTAGGGGAACGACACAACGTCCTGACTTTC.

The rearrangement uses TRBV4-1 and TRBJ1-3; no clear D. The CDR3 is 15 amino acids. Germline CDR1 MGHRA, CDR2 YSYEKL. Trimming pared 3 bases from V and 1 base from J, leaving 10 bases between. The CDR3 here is CASSQFSGSGNTIYF. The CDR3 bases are TGCGCCAGCAGCCAGTTTAGCGGGTCTGGAAACACCATATATTTT.